These T cell receptor beta chains were read from a single sample in a study of blood T cell repertoires in COVID-19. Some clones are missing from TCRdb's copy, which holds only in-frame ones; the method was immunoSEQ multiplex PCR. The sample holds almost 200,000 clones, about 90% seen once. Sequenced: PBMCs or T cells enriched from blood (not recorded which). The receptors originated from a woman aged 18-30 years who had recovered from COVID-19. Each CDR3 is given with its conserved first and last residue. Each record gives: V gene, J gene, clone size, D gene, CDR3 DNA, CDR3 protein. D genes are given only for firm matches. Clone sizes are given selectively: once, few, many, or a class where the clone is expanded.

v_call: TRBV29-1
j_call: TRBJ1-1
clone_size: NA
d_call: TRBD1
cdr3_nt: TGCAGCGTTGGGGGGACAGCGAACACTGAAGCTTTCTTT
cdr3_aa: CSVGGTANTEAFF

v_call: TRBV5-1
j_call: TRBJ1-6
clone_size: NA
d_call: TRBD1
cdr3_nt: TGCGCCAGCAGCTTGGATACAGGGGGCTTGACACCCCTCCACTTT
cdr3_aa: CASSLDTGGLTPLHF

v_call: TRBV6-5
j_call: TRBJ2-7
clone_size: NA
d_call: TRBD1
cdr3_nt: TGTGCCAGCAGGCGGGACAGGGGCGAGCAGTACTTC
cdr3_aa: CASRRDRGEQYF

v_call: TRBV11-2
j_call: TRBJ1-1
clone_size: NA
d_call: TRBD1
cdr3_nt: TGTGCCAGCAGCGAGGGGGCTGGCACTGAAGCTTTCTTT
cdr3_aa: CASSEGAGTEAFF

v_call: TRBV7-9
j_call: TRBJ1-2
clone_size: NA
d_call: TRBD1
cdr3_nt: TGTGCCAGCAGCCCCTCGACAGGGAATGGCTACACCTTC
cdr3_aa: CASSPSTGNGYTF

v_call: TRBV30
j_call: TRBJ1-5
clone_size: NA
d_call: TRBD1
cdr3_nt: TGTGCCTGGAGTACTTCAGGGGGTCAGCCCCAGCATTTT
cdr3_aa: CAWSTSGGQPQHF

v_call: TRBV27
j_call: TRBJ1-5
clone_size: NA
d_call: NA
cdr3_nt: TGTGCCAGCAGTATAGGACTCTCCAATCAGCCCCAGCATTTT
cdr3_aa: CASSIGLSNQPQHF

v_call: TRBV15
j_call: TRBJ2-7
clone_size: NA
d_call: NA
cdr3_nt: TGTGCCACCGGGGGGACAGCCACCTACGAGCAGTACTTC
cdr3_aa: CATGGTATYEQYF

v_call: TRBV7-2
j_call: TRBJ1-6
clone_size: NA
d_call: NA
cdr3_nt: TGTGCCAGCAGCTTAAATGGCGGGACGACTTATAATTCACCCCTCCACTTT
cdr3_aa: CASSLNGGTTYNSPLHF

v_call: TRBV30
j_call: TRBJ2-7
clone_size: NA
d_call: TRBD1
cdr3_nt: TGTGCCTGGAATCCGGGACAGCAGTACTACGAGCAGTACTTC
cdr3_aa: CAWNPGQQYYEQYF

v_call: TRBV6-2/TRBV6-3
j_call: TRBJ1-1
clone_size: once
d_call: NA
cdr3_nt: TGTGCCAGCAGTTACCGGGTTCAGAACACTGAAGCTTTCTTT
cdr3_aa: CASSYRVQNTEAFF

v_call: TRBV21-1
j_call: TRBJ1-1
clone_size: NA
d_call: NA
cdr3_nt: TGTGCCAGCAGCAAGATGCCAGAGAACACTGAAGCTTTCTTT
cdr3_aa: CASSKMPENTEAFF

v_call: TRBV4-2
j_call: TRBJ1-6
clone_size: NA
d_call: NA
cdr3_nt: TGTGCCAGCAGCCACGGACAGCTAGCTAATTCACCCCTCCACTTT
cdr3_aa: CASSHGQLANSPLHF

v_call: TRBV19
j_call: TRBJ2-1
clone_size: NA
d_call: TRBD2
cdr3_nt: TGTGCCAGTAGTATAGACCCAGCGGGGGGGCGTTCATATGAGCAGTTCTTC
cdr3_aa: CASSIDPAGGRSYEQFF

v_call: TRBV3-1/TRBV3-2
j_call: TRBJ2-7
clone_size: NA
d_call: TRBD1
cdr3_nt: TGTGCCAGCAGCCAACAGGGGGCCTACGAGCAGTACTTC
cdr3_aa: CASSQQGAYEQYF

v_call: TRBV30
j_call: TRBJ1-2
clone_size: NA
d_call: TRBD1
cdr3_nt: TGTGCCTGGAGTGTACAGGGACAGGGTGGCGGCTACACCTTC
cdr3_aa: CAWSVQGQGGGYTF

v_call: TRBV4-1
j_call: TRBJ1-1
clone_size: NA
d_call: TRBD1
cdr3_nt: TGCGCCAGCAGCCACTCAGGGGGCGCGGACACTGAAGCTTTCTTT
cdr3_aa: CASSHSGGADTEAFF

v_call: TRBV2
j_call: TRBJ1-1
clone_size: NA
d_call: TRBD1
cdr3_nt: TGTGCCAGCAACCAGGGGGGAAGGACTGAAGCTTTCTTT
cdr3_aa: CASNQGGRTEAFF

v_call: TRBV24-1
j_call: TRBJ2-1
clone_size: NA
d_call: NA
cdr3_nt: TGTGCCACCAGTGATCAAACACCCCGGGGGCAGTTCTTC
cdr3_aa: CATSDQTPRGQFF

v_call: TRBV15
j_call: TRBJ1-1
clone_size: once
d_call: NA
cdr3_nt: TGTGCCACCAGCAGCAGAGAGGCCCTACCCGACACTGAAGCTTTCTTT
cdr3_aa: CATSSREALPDTEAFF

v_call: TRBV18
j_call: TRBJ1-2
clone_size: NA
d_call: TRBD1
cdr3_nt: TGTGCCAGCTCGCCGGGACAGGGCTATGGCTACACCTTC
cdr3_aa: CASSPGQGYGYTF

v_call: TRBV14
j_call: TRBJ2-1
clone_size: NA
d_call: TRBD1
cdr3_nt: TGTGCCAGCAGCGGACCAGGGGGTGTTGAGCAGTTCTTC
cdr3_aa: CASSGPGGVEQFF

v_call: TRBV5-6
j_call: TRBJ2-2
clone_size: once
d_call: NA
cdr3_nt: TGTGCCAGCAGCTTTTGGGGACTTCGCACCGGGGAGCTGTTTTTT
cdr3_aa: CASSFWGLRTGELFF

v_call: TRBV18
j_call: TRBJ1-4
clone_size: NA
d_call: TRBD1
cdr3_nt: TGTGCCAGCTCACCGGGACAGGGTAATGAAAAACTGTTTTTT
cdr3_aa: CASSPGQGNEKLFF

v_call: TRBV19
j_call: TRBJ2-7
clone_size: large
d_call: NA
cdr3_nt: TGTGCCAGTAGTATCGAGGCCCGGCAGCAGCAGTACTTC
cdr3_aa: CASSIEARQQQYF

v_call: TRBV6-1
j_call: TRBJ2-7
clone_size: NA
d_call: NA
cdr3_nt: TGTGCCAGCAGTGAAGTTCTCAGGGGAAGCGACGAGCAGTACTTC
cdr3_aa: CASSEVLRGSDEQYF

v_call: TRBV25-1
j_call: TRBJ1-2
clone_size: NA
d_call: TRBD1
cdr3_nt: TGTGCCAGCAACCCAGGGGGTATCTATGGCTACACCTTC
cdr3_aa: CASNPGGIYGYTF

v_call: TRBV19
j_call: TRBJ1-1
clone_size: NA
d_call: TRBD1
cdr3_nt: TGTGCCAGTAGTGTCCACAGGGGGACGGATGGGATGAACACTGAAGCTTTCTTT
cdr3_aa: CASSVHRGTDGMNTEAFF

v_call: TRBV20-1
j_call: TRBJ2-7
clone_size: NA
d_call: NA
cdr3_nt: TGCAGTGCTCTTCAGGGCTACGAGCAGTACTTC
cdr3_aa: CSALQGYEQYF

v_call: TRBV12-5
j_call: TRBJ1-3
clone_size: NA
d_call: NA
cdr3_nt: TGTGCTAGTGGTGCCGCAACAGCTGGAAACACCATATATTTT
cdr3_aa: CASGAATAGNTIYF

v_call: TRBV9
j_call: TRBJ2-2
clone_size: NA
d_call: TRBD2
cdr3_nt: TGTGCCAGCGGCGGACTAGTGGGAGTAGGAGAGACCGGGGAGCTGTTTTTT
cdr3_aa: CASGGLVGVGETGELFF

v_call: TRBV4-1
j_call: TRBJ2-1
clone_size: once
d_call: NA
cdr3_nt: TGCGCCAGCAGCAAGGCGGCGGGAAGCTCCTACAATGAGCAGTTCTTC
cdr3_aa: CASSKAAGSSYNEQFF

v_call: TRBV6-5
j_call: TRBJ2-5
clone_size: NA
d_call: TRBD2
cdr3_nt: TGTGCCAGCAGTTACTCGATGGTTCGGGGGGGAGAGACCCAGTACTTC
cdr3_aa: CASSYSMVRGGETQYF

v_call: TRBV18
j_call: TRBJ1-2
clone_size: NA
d_call: NA
cdr3_nt: TGTGCCAGCTCAGGGAGCTATGGCTACACCTTC
cdr3_aa: CASSGSYGYTF

v_call: TRBV9
j_call: TRBJ1-1
clone_size: NA
d_call: NA
cdr3_nt: TGTGCCAGCAGCGTAGCTACAGGCATGAACACTGAAGCTTTCTTT
cdr3_aa: CASSVATGMNTEAFF

v_call: TRBV30
j_call: TRBJ1-1
clone_size: NA
d_call: TRBD1
cdr3_nt: TGTGCCTTTCTCCCCGGACAGGGGCTTTTGAACACTGAAGCTTTCTTT
cdr3_aa: CAFLPGQGLLNTEAFF

v_call: TRBV29-1
j_call: TRBJ1-1
clone_size: NA
d_call: TRBD1
cdr3_nt: TGCAGCGTTTACTTGGACAGGGAAATAACTTTCTTT
cdr3_aa: CSVYLDREITFF

v_call: TRBV6-5
j_call: TRBJ2-7
clone_size: NA
d_call: TRBD1
cdr3_nt: TGTGCCAGCAGTCTAGGGGGACAGGGGGACAACGAGCAGTACTTC
cdr3_aa: CASSLGGQGDNEQYF

v_call: TRBV5-4
j_call: TRBJ2-1
clone_size: NA
d_call: NA
cdr3_nt: TGTGCCAGCAGCTTGGACGGTTACAATGAGCAGTTCTTC
cdr3_aa: CASSLDGYNEQFF

v_call: TRBV19
j_call: TRBJ1-6
clone_size: NA
d_call: NA
cdr3_nt: TGTGCCAGTAATAATAGGCCGGGAGAGACAAGCAATAATTCACCCCTCCACTTT
cdr3_aa: CASNNRPGETSNNSPLHF

v_call: TRBV30
j_call: TRBJ1-5
clone_size: NA
d_call: TRBD1
cdr3_nt: TGTGCCTGGAGTGGGGACAGGGCCGGTCAGCCCCAGCATTTT
cdr3_aa: CAWSGDRAGQPQHF

v_call: TRBV19
j_call: TRBJ1-5
clone_size: few
d_call: NA
cdr3_nt: TGTGCCAGTAGTATACGGGGGGCCTATAGCAATCAGCCCCAGCATTTT
cdr3_aa: CASSIRGAYSNQPQHF

v_call: TRBV19
j_call: TRBJ2-3
clone_size: NA
d_call: TRBD2
cdr3_nt: TGTGCCAGTAGTATAACTGCTGGCGGGGGGGCCACAGATACGCAGTATTTT
cdr3_aa: CASSITAGGGATDTQYF

v_call: TRBV7-3
j_call: TRBJ2-5
clone_size: NA
d_call: NA
cdr3_nt: TGTGCCAGCAGCCTAGGAAGGGGAGAGACCCAGTACTTC
cdr3_aa: CASSLGRGETQYF

v_call: TRBV19
j_call: TRBJ2-2
clone_size: NA
d_call: NA
cdr3_nt: TGTGCCAGTAGTATAGAGGGGCGGTTATCAAACACCGGGGAGCTGTTTTTT
cdr3_aa: CASSIEGRLSNTGELFF

v_call: TRBV5-1
j_call: TRBJ2-7
clone_size: NA
d_call: TRBD1
cdr3_nt: TGCGCCAGCAGCTCCCGGGACAGGGCCTACGAGCAGTACTTC
cdr3_aa: CASSSRDRAYEQYF

v_call: TRBV7-2
j_call: TRBJ1-2
clone_size: NA
d_call: TRBD1
cdr3_nt: TGTGCCAGCAGCCGGGACAGCAACTATGGCTACACCTTC
cdr3_aa: CASSRDSNYGYTF